These T cell receptor beta chains were read from a single sample in a study of cytomegalovirus exposure and HLA in healthy donors. Data came from immunoSEQ multiplex PCR; TCRdb stores just in-frame clones and leaves some out. Of 180,000 or so clones in the sample, about four fifths were seen once. The material sequenced was PBMCs. These TCRs come from a woman aged 18-29 years in good health and CMV-seronegative. Each CDR3 is given with its conserved first and last residue. The order of the fields is CDR3 DNA, CDR3 protein, V gene, clone size, J gene, D gene. D genes are given only for firm matches. Only some rows state a clone size, as once, few, many or a class for expanded clones.

TGTGCCAGTAGTACTTCCCGGGGACCGGCGGGGTATGGCTACACCTTC | CASSTSRGPAGYGYTF | TRBV19 | . | TRBJ1-2 | .
TGTGCCAGCTCACAGACAGAGAACACTGAAGCTTTCTTT | CASSQTENTEAFF | TRBV18 | . | TRBJ1-1 | .
TGTGCCAGCAGCTCTCCGGACAGGGCGAGCTACGAGCAGTACTTC | CASSSPDRASYEQYF | TRBV7-8 | . | TRBJ2-7 | TRBD1
TGTGCCAGCAGTACCGAGTTTCAGGGGTACAATCAGCCCCAGCATTTT | CASSTEFQGYNQPQHF | TRBV28 | . | TRBJ1-5 | .
TGTGCCAGTAGTATAAGTCTCCGAGGACTAGCAGACACCGGGGAGCTGTTTTTT | CASSISLRGLADTGELFF | TRBV19 | . | TRBJ2-2 | TRBD2
TGTGCCAGCAGTAAGGGACAGGGACTAGCCAAAAACATTCAGTACTTC | CASSKGQGLAKNIQYF | TRBV27 | . | TRBJ2-4 | TRBD1
TGCACCAGCAGCCAAGATTCCGGGACAGGGGATAATGGCTACACCTTC | CTSSQDSGTGDNGYTF | TRBV1 | . | TRBJ1-2 | .
TGTGCCAGCAGTTCCCGCCCAGACAGCGCAGATACGCAGTATTTT | CASSSRPDSADTQYF | TRBV27 | . | TRBJ2-3 | .
TGTGTGAGCGGGAGGGTCACCGGGGAGCTGTTTTTT | CVSGRVTGELFF | TRBV28 | . | TRBJ2-2 | TRBD2
TGTGCCAGCAGCTTACCTCTAGCGGGAGTTAAAGAGACCCAGTACTTC | CASSLPLAGVKETQYF | TRBV11-1 | . | TRBJ2-5 | TRBD2
TGTGCCAGCAGCTTTGGACAGGCGACCAGCCAAGAGACCCAGTACTTC | CASSFGQATSQETQYF | TRBV11-1 | . | TRBJ2-5 | TRBD1
TGTGCCACCAGCTTCCTAGCGGGGGGTTCCTACGAGCAGTACTTC | CATSFLAGGSYEQYF | TRBV15 | . | TRBJ2-7 | TRBD2
TGTGCCAGTAGTATGGGGGACAGGGCCCAGTACTTC | CASSMGDRAQYF | TRBV19 | once | TRBJ2-5 | TRBD1
TGTGCCTGGAGCGGGATTCGGAGGTATGAGCAGTTCTTC | CAWSGIRRYEQFF | TRBV30 | . | TRBJ2-1 | .
TGTGCCAGTAGTATTCAGGGCCCGAGTAGCGGGAGCTACGAGCAGTACTTC | CASSIQGPSSGSYEQYF | TRBV19 | . | TRBJ2-7 | TRBD2
TGTGCCAGCTCACCACAACAGGGGCTGAACACCATATATTTT | CASSPQQGLNTIYF | TRBV18 | . | TRBJ1-3 | TRBD1
TGTGCCAGCAGCTTGGTAACAGCTGTCTACTCTGGGGCCAACGTCCTGACTTTC | CASSLVTAVYSGANVLTF | TRBV5-6 | . | TRBJ2-6 | .
TGTGCCAGCAGTTCCGGGTCCTACGAGCAGTACTTC | CASSSGSYEQYF | TRBV27 | . | TRBJ2-7 | .
TGCAGCGTTGAAAATCCCCGGGTTGTGAACACTGAAGCTTTCTTT | CSVENPRVVNTEAFF | TRBV29-1 | . | TRBJ1-1 | .
TGTGCCAGCAGGGGACTAGCGGGGTACAATGAGCAGTTCTTC | CASRGLAGYNEQFF | TRBV2 | . | TRBJ2-1 | TRBD2
TGTGCCAGCAGCTTTGCGGGGGGGGAGAACTCCTACGAGCAGTACTTC | CASSFAGGENSYEQYF | TRBV5-8 | . | TRBJ2-7 | TRBD2
TGTGCCAGCTGGTCAGGGAAAAACTATGGCTACACCTTC | CASWSGKNYGYTF | TRBV25-1 | few | TRBJ1-2 | .
TGTGCCAGCTCGCCAACCGGGACAGGGGCCGAGCAGTACTTC | CASSPTGTGAEQYF | TRBV18 | . | TRBJ2-7 | TRBD1
TGTGCCAGTGAGAATTTAGCGGGAGGTACAGATACGCAGTATTTT | CASENLAGGTDTQYF | TRBV6-1 | . | TRBJ2-3 | TRBD2
TGTGCCAGCAGCTCGGACAGGGTTGAGACCCAGTACTTC | CASSSDRVETQYF | TRBV5-6 | . | TRBJ2-5 | TRBD1
TGTGCCAGCAGCTTATCCCACCAGACAGGGGCTGGGGCCAACGTCCTGACTTTC | CASSLSHQTGAGANVLTF | TRBV7-2 | few | TRBJ2-6 | TRBD1
TGTGCCAGCAGCCAAGTCAGGGGGAACCAAGAGACCCAGTACTTC | CASSQVRGNQETQYF | TRBV14 | once | TRBJ2-5 | TRBD1
TGCAGCGTTGTCGGACAGGGGTCGGGGACCCAGTACTTC | CSVVGQGSGTQYF | TRBV29-1 | . | TRBJ2-5 | TRBD1
TGTGCCATCAGTGAGCCCCGCGGTAGCACCTACAATGAGCAGTTCTTC | CAISEPRGSTYNEQFF | TRBV10-3 | few | TRBJ2-1 | .
TGTGCCATCAGTGTTCAGGGACAGGCCTTCTATGGCTACACCTTC | CAISVQGQAFYGYTF | TRBV10-3 | . | TRBJ1-2 | TRBD1
TGTGCCAGCAGCTTGGCCCAGGGCTCTGGGGCCAACGTCCTGACTTTC | CASSLAQGSGANVLTF | TRBV5-4 | . | TRBJ2-6 | .
TGTGCCAGCAGTCCCCGGGGTCCCTCGGTCGCGGAAAAACTGTTTTTT | CASSPRGPSVAEKLFF | TRBV27 | . | TRBJ1-4 | .
TGTGCCAGCAGATTGACAGTTATGAACACTGAAGCTTTCTTT | CASRLTVMNTEAFF | TRBV6-4 | few | TRBJ1-1 | .
TGTGCCAGCAGCTTGACACGTTCCACTAATGAAAAACTGTTTTTT | CASSLTRSTNEKLFF | TRBV11-2 | once | TRBJ1-4 | .
TGTGCCAGCAGCTTAGACCCGCTAGCGAGCCACGAGCAGTACTTC | CASSLDPLASHEQYF | TRBV7-9 | . | TRBJ2-7 | .
TGTGCCAGCAGTTTCAGTGGCGGGACTACCCGGGTGTACGAGCAGTACTTC | CASSFSGGTTRVYEQYF | TRBV28 | . | TRBJ2-7 | TRBD2
TGCGCCAGCAGCTACCTACCGGGACAGGGGGGGGAGACCCAGTACTTC | CASSYLPGQGGETQYF | TRBV5-1 | . | TRBJ2-5 | TRBD1
TGTGCCAGCAGTTTCCCCCGGACTAGCGGGAGTAGGGATACGCAGTATTTT | CASSFPRTSGSRDTQYF | TRBV28 | . | TRBJ2-3 | TRBD2
TGTGCCATCAGGCGGGACAGGGGTTACAATGAGCAGTTCTTC | CAIRRDRGYNEQFF | TRBV6-1 | once | TRBJ2-1 | TRBD1
TGTGCCAGCAGTTTTAGTCGTTGGGGGGTCCCTCAAGAGACCCAGTACTTC | CASSFSRWGVPQETQYF | TRBV28 | . | TRBJ2-5 | .
TGTGCCTGGAAAACAGGGGATGGCTACACCTTC | CAWKTGDGYTF | TRBV30 | . | TRBJ1-2 | TRBD1
TGTGCCAGTAGTCCCCCGGACCCGGGACAGCACTATAGCAATCAGCCCCAGCATTTT | CASSPPDPGQHYSNQPQHF | TRBV19 | . | TRBJ1-5 | TRBD1
TGTGCCAGCAGCCGGGGACAGAGCACCGGGGAGCTGTTTTTT | CASSRGQSTGELFF | TRBV7-2 | once | TRBJ2-2 | TRBD1
TGCGCCAGCAGCTCCCCGGGCCCAGGGGCAAATGAGCAGTTCTTC | CASSSPGPGANEQFF | TRBV5-1 | . | TRBJ2-1 | .
TGTGCCAGCATCGGGGGTAGCGCCTCCTACGAGCAGTACTTC | CASIGGSASYEQYF | TRBV2 | . | TRBJ2-7 | .
TGCGCCACCCTTAGCGGGAGTTACAATGAGCAGTTCTTC | CATLSGSYNEQFF | TRBV10-2 | once | TRBJ2-1 | TRBD2
TGTGCCAGCAGCCCCAGAGGCGACGGAAACACCATATATTTT | CASSPRGDGNTIYF | TRBV11-2 | . | TRBJ1-3 | .
TGTGCCAGCAGTGAAAACAGTGGGACAGCTTTCCCTAGCACAGATACGCAGTATTTT | CASSENSGTAFPSTDTQYF | TRBV2 | few | TRBJ2-3 | TRBD1
TGTGCCATCAGTGACAAACTAGCGGGTTACAATGAGCAGTTCTTC | CAISDKLAGYNEQFF | TRBV10-3 | once | TRBJ2-1 | TRBD2
TGTGCCAGCAGCCGAGGACAGGCCGGGAGTTCACCCCTCCACTTT | CASSRGQAGSSPLHF | TRBV5-6 | . | TRBJ1-6 | TRBD1
TGTGCCAGCAGCCTCGGGACAAGTGAAAAACTGTTTTTT | CASSLGTSEKLFF | TRBV7-8 | . | TRBJ1-4 | .
TGCGCCAGCAGTGTGGACAGGCTCGACGCAACTAATGAAAAACTGTTTTTT | CASSVDRLDATNEKLFF | TRBV10-2 | . | TRBJ1-4 | TRBD1
TGTGCCAGCAGCTTGGTGGGGGACAGGGCGGCCGGCTACACCTTC | CASSLVGDRAAGYTF | TRBV5-5 | . | TRBJ1-2 | TRBD1
TGTGCCAGCAGCCTAGAGGGGGCTCCTTCCGGAAACACCATATATTTT | CASSLEGAPSGNTIYF | TRBV7-9 | . | TRBJ1-3 | TRBD1
TGTGCCTGGGACAGGGCCTACGAGCAGTACTTC | CAWDRAYEQYF | TRBV30 | . | TRBJ2-7 | TRBD1
TGTGCCAGCAGCTTGACTAGCGGGATGGGCACCGGGGAGCTGTTTTTT | CASSLTSGMGTGELFF | TRBV7-9 | . | TRBJ2-2 | TRBD2
TGTGCCAGCAGCCTGGGACAGGCCAACCAAGTAGATGGCTACACCTTC | CASSLGQANQVDGYTF | TRBV5-6 | . | TRBJ1-2 | TRBD1
TGTGCCAGTACGGACAGGGGGCCTAGCACCAGGGAGCTGTTTTTT | CASTDRGPSTRELFF | TRBV27 | . | TRBJ2-2 | TRBD1
TGTGCCAGCAGTACCAGCGGGGGCCCTAGCACAGATACGCAGTATTTT | CASSTSGGPSTDTQYF | TRBV28 | . | TRBJ2-3 | TRBD2
TGTGCCAGCAGCCAGTCCGGGACTAGCGGGAGACGCGACGAGCAGTACTTC | CASSQSGTSGRRDEQYF | TRBV4-2 | . | TRBJ2-7 | TRBD2